This T cell receptor beta chain is drawn from a study of graft-versus-host responses after intestinal transplantation. Study-wide context: Grafts were multivisceral, liver-intestinal, or isolated intestinal. Overall study findings and caveats: Circulating GvH clones peaking coincided with falling HvG clones soon after transplant.

The data were produced by immunoSEQ multiplex PCR, yet TCRdb's version contains in-frame clones alone and is incomplete. The sample has tens of thousands of clones, 90% seen once. This clone was picked up one time. Its antigen is not identified. Germline loops: CDR1 MNHNS, CDR2 SASEGT. V gave up 0 bases and J gave up 2 bases, with 11 bases separating them. The CDR3 consists of 17 residues. This receptor was taken from a human donor who was the organ donor for an intestinal transplant. The V and J genes are TRBV6-1 and TRBJ1-6, with D tentatively TRBD1 (6 bases). The sample consisted of unstimulated CD8+ T cells sorted from spleen or lymph node cells, taken before transplant. Here the CDR3 DNA reads TGTGCCAGCAGTGAAGCGTGGACAGAGGCCTATAATTCACCCCTCCACTTT. Amino acid sequence: CASSEAWTEAYNSPLHF.